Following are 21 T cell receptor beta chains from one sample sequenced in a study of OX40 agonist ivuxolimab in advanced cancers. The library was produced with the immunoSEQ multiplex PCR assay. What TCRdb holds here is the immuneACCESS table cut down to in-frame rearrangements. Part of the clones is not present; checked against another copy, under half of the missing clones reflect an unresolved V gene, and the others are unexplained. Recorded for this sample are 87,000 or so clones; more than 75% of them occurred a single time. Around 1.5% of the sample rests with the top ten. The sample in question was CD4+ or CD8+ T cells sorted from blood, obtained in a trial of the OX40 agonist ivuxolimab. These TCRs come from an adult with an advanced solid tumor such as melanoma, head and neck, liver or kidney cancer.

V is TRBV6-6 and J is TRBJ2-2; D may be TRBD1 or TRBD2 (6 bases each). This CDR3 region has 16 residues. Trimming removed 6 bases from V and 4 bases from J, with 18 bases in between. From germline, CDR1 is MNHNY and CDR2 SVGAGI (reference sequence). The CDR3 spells CASRPGDTGGTGELFF. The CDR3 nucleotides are TGTGCCAGCAGGCCGGGGGACACCGGGGGCACCGGGGAGCTGTTTTTT.

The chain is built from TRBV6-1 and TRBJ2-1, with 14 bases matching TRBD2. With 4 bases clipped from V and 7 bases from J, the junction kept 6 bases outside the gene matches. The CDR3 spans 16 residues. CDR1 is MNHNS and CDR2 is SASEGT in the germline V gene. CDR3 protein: CASSASGTSGSNEQFF. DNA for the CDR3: TGTGCCAGCAGTGCTTCCGGGACTAGCGGGAGTAATGAGCAGTTCTTC.

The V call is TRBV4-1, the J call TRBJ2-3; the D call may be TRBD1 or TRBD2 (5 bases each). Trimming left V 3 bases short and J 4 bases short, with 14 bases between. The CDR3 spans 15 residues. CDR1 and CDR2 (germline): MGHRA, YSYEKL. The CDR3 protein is CASSHHGAGADTQYF. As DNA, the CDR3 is TGCGCCAGCAGCCATCACGGGGCTGGGGCAGATACGCAGTATTTT.

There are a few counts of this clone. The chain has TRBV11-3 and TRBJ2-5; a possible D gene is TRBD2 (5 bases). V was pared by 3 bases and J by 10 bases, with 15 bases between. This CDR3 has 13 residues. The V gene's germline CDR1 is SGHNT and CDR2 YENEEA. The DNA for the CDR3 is TGTGCCAGCAGCTTGGGGAGTGCCTCGGACCAGTACTTC. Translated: CASSLGSASDQYF.

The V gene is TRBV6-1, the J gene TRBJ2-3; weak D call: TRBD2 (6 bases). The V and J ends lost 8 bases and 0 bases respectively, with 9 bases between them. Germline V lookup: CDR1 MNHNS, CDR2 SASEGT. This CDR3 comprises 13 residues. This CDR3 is CASGGGSTDTQYF. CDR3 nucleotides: TGTGCCAGCGGAGGAGGGAGCACAGATACGCAGTATTTT.

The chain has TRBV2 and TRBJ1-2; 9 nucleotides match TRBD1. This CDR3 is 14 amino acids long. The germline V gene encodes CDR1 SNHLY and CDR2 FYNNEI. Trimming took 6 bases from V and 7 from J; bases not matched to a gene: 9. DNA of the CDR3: TGTGCCAGCAGCCTTCGGGACAGGGAGACTGGCTACACCTTC. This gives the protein CASSLRDRETGYTF.

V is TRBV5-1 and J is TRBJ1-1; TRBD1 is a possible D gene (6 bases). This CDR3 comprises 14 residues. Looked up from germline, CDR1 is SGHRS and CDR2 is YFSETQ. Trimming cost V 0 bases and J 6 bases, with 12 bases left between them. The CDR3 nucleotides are TGCGCCAGCAGCTTGGTATCGGGGGCGGCTGAAGCTTTCTTT. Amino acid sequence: CASSLVSGAAEAFF. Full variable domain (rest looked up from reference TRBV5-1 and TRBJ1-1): KAGVTQTPRYLIKTRGQQVTLSCSPISGHRSVSWYQQTPGQGLQFLFEYFSETQRNKGNFPGRFSGRQFSNSRSEMNVSTLELGDSALYLCASSLVSGAAEAFFGQGTRLTVV.

The CDR3 region has the DNA TGTGCCAGCAGCCGCCCCCCCTACAATGAGCAGTTCTTC. Amino acids: CASSRPPYNEQFF. The genes are TRBV5-5 and TRBJ2-1; unclear D gene. Trimming left V 4 bases short and J 2 bases short, with 7 bases between. The CDR3 runs to 13 residues. Germline CDR1 reads SGHKS; CDR2 reads YYEKEE (reference sequence). The whole variable domain, filled in from reference TRBV5-5 and TRBJ2-1, reads DAGVTQSPTHLIKTRGQQVTLRCSPISGHKSVSWYQQVLGQGPQFIFQYYEKEERGRGNFPDRFSARQFPNYSSELNVNALLLGDSALYLCASSRPPYNEQFFGPGTRLTVL.

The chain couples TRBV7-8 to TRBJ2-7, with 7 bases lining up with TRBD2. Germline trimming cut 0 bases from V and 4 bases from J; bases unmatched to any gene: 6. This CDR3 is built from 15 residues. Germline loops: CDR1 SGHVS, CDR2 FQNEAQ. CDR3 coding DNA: TGTGCCAGCAGCTTAGCAGAGTGGGAGGGGTACGAGCAGTACTTC. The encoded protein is CASSLAEWEGYEQYF.

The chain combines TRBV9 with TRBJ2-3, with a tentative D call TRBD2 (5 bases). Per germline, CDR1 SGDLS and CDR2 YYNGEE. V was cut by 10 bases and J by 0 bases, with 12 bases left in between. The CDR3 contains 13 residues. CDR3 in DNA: TGTGCCGGGAGTAAAACTAGCACAGATACGCAGTATTTT. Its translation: CAGSKTSTDTQYF.

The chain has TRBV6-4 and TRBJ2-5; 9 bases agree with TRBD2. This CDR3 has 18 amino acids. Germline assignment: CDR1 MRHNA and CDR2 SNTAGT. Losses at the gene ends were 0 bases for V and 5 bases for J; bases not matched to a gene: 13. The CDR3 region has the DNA TGTGCCAGCAGTGACTCGGGGGCTAAGCGGGAGGCCTGGGAGACCCAGTACTTC. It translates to CASSDSGAKREAWETQYF.

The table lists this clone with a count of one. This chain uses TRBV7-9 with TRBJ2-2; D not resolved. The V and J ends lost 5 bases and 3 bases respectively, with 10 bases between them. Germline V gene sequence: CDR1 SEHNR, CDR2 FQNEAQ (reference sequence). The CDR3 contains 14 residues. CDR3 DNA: TGTGCCAGCAGCCCGCCGTCAGACACCGGGGAGCTGTTTTTT. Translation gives CASSPPSDTGELFF. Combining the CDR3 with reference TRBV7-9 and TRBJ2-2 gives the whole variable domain DTGVSQNPRHKITKRGQNVTFRCDPISEHNRLYWYRQTLGQGPEFLTYFQNEAQLEKSRLLSDRFSAERPKGSFSTLEIQRTEQGDSAMYLCASSPPSDTGELFFGEGSRLTVL.

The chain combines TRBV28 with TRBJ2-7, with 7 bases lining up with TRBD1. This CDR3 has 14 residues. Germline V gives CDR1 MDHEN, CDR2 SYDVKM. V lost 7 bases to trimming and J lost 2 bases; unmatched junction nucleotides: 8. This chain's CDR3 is CASKLPGTAYEQYF. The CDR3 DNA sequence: TGTGCCAGCAAGCTCCCCGGGACAGCCTACGAGCAGTACTTC.

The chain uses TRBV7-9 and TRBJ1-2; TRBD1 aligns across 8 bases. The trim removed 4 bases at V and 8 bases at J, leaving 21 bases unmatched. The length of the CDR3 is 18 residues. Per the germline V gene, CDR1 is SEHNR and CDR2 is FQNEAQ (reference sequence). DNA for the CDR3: TGTGCCAGCAGCTCGAATAATGGACCGGTGCAGGGGGCGGGCGGCTACACCTTC. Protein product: CASSSNNGPVQGAGGYTF.

CDR3 DNA: TGTGCCAGCAGCTCGACAGGGGTGAGCAATCAGCCCCAGCATTTT. Translating gives CASSSTGVSNQPQHF. The chain employs TRBV5-8 and TRBJ1-5, with 8 nucleotides matching TRBD1. V was clipped by 3 bases and J by 1 base; unmatched bases: 3. Germline V gene lookup returns CDR1 SGHTS and CDR2 YDEGEE. The CDR3 loop spans 15 amino acids. Combining the CDR3 with reference TRBV5-8 and TRBJ1-5 gives the whole variable domain EAGVTQSPTHLIKTRGQQATLRCSPISGHTSVYWYQQALGLGLQFLLWYDEGEERNRGNFPPRFSGRQFPNYSSELNVNALELEDSALYLCASSSTGVSNQPQHFGDGTRLSIL.

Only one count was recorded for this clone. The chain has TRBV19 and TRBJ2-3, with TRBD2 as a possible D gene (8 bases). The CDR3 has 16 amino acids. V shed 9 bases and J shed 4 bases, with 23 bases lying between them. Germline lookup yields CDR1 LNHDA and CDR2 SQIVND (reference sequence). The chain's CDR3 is CASSPGGAGGADTQYF. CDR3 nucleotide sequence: TGTGCCAGCAGTCCAGGGGGTGCGGGGGGTGCAGATACGCAGTATTTT.

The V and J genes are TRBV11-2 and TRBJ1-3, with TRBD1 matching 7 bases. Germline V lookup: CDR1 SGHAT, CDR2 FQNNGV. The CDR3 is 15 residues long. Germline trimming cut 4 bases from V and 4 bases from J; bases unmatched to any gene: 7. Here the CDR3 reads CASSSFKGAGNTIYF. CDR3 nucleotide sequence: TGTGCCAGCAGCTCATTTAAGGGGGCGGGAAACACCATATATTTT.

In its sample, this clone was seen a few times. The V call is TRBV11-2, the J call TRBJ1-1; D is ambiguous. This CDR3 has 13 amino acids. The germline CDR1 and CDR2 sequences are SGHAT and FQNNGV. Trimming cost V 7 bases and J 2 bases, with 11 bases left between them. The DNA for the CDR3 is TGTGCCAGCAAGGTTAGCGGTAACACTGAAGCTTTCTTT. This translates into CASKVSGNTEAFF.

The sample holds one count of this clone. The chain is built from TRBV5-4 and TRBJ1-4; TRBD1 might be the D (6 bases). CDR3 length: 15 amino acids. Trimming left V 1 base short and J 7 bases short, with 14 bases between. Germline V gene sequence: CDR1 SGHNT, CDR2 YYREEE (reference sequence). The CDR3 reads CASSLMAGGSEKLFF. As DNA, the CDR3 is TGTGCCAGCAGCTTGATGGCCGGGGGCAGTGAAAAACTGTTTTTT.

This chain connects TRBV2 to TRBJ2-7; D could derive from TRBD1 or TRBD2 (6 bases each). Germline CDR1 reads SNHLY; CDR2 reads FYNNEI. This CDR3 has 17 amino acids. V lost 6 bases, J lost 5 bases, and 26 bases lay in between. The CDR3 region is CASRALLGGIRGHEQYF. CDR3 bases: TGTGCCAGCAGAGCCCTCCTAGGGGGGATCAGGGGCCACGAGCAGTACTTC.

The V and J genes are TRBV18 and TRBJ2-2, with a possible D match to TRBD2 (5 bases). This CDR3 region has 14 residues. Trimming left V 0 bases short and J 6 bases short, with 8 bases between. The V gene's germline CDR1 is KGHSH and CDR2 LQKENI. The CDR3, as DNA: TGTGCCAGCTCACCACCTTCCGGGGCCGGGGAGCTGTTTTTT. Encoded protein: CASSPPSGAGELFF.